What follows are 28 T cell receptor beta chains derived from one specimen sequenced in a study of follicular helper T cells after annual influenza vaccination. The time point denotes: 2015-2016 season, pre-vaccination. This table comes from immunoSEQ multiplex PCR, and its TCRdb copy is limited to in-frame clones, with some not included. The sample includes a few thousand clones, about 81% of them seen just once. This specimen was CXCR5+ CD38+ circulating T follicular helper cells from blood, taken on the day of influenza vaccination. Subset in this sample: circulating Tfh, non-naive CD4+CXCR5+PD-1+ (ICOS+CD38+ or ICOS-CD38-). These receptor sequences come from an adult who received the influenza vaccine.

The chain has TRBV11-2 and TRBJ2-1, with no clear D. The CDR3 extends over 13 amino acids. The germline CDR1 and CDR2 sequences are SGHAT and FQNNGV. V gave up 1 base and J gave up 10 bases, with 11 bases separating them. This CDR3 is CASSLVPDLEQFF. The CDR3 DNA sequence: TGTGCCAGCAGCTTAGTACCAGACCTAGAGCAGTTCTTC. Supplemented by reference TRBV11-2 and TRBJ2-1, the full variable domain reads EAGVAQSPRYKIIEKRQSVAFWCNPISGHATLYWYQQILGQGPKLLIQFQNNGVVDDSQLPKDRFSAERLKGVDSTLKIQPAKLEDSAVYLCASSLVPDLEQFFGPGTRLTVL.

V is TRBV11-2 and J is TRBJ2-2; 7 bases are shared with TRBD2. Germline V gives CDR1 SGHAT, CDR2 FQNNGV. The CDR3 length is 14 residues. Losses at the gene ends were 7 bases for V and 3 bases for J; bases not matched to a gene: 5. The CDR3 DNA reads TGTGCCAGCATGGGTCTAGCGGACACCGGGGAGCTGTTTTTT. Residues: CASMGLADTGELFF. The full variable domain, in which reference TRBV11-2 and TRBJ2-2 provide the parts outside the CDR3, is EAGVAQSPRYKIIEKRQSVAFWCNPISGHATLYWYQQILGQGPKLLIQFQNNGVVDDSQLPKDRFSAERLKGVDSTLKIQPAKLEDSAVYLCASMGLADTGELFFGEGSRLTVL.

This clone was detected a few times. The chain links TRBV18 to TRBJ2-7; D possibly corresponds to TRBD1 (6 bases). The germline V and J ends were trimmed by 3 bases and 0 bases, with 9 bases remaining between them. Germline V gives CDR1 KGHSH, CDR2 LQKENI. The CDR3 covers 14 residues. CDR3 coding DNA: TGTGCCAGCTCACCCGGACAGAGCTCCTACGAGCAGTACTTC. Its translation: CASSPGQSSYEQYF.

V and J are TRBV9 and TRBJ2-2, with a tentative D call TRBD2 (6 bases). The CDR3 totals 15 residues. V dropped 4 bases and J dropped 7 bases, with 17 bases sitting between them. Germline V lookup: CDR1 SGDLS, CDR2 YYNGEE. As DNA, the CDR3 is TGTGCCAGCAGCTCACGGACTAATTCGGGCGGGGAGCTGTTTTTT. It encodes CASSSRTNSGGELFF.

The chain joins TRBV27 to TRBJ1-1; 8 bases are shared with TRBD1. The CDR3 totals 16 residues. Germline CDR1 MNHEY, CDR2 SMNVEV (reference sequence). Trimming took 5 bases from V and 1 from J; bases not matched to a gene: 9. The CDR3 is CASSPPGGEGNTEAFF. The DNA for the CDR3 is TGTGCCAGCAGTCCCCCAGGGGGCGAGGGGAACACTGAAGCTTTCTTT.

The CDR3 loop is CASRVRGYGYTF. CDR3 bases: TGTGCCAGCAGGGTGAGGGGATATGGCTACACCTTC. V usage is TRBV5-6 and J usage is TRBJ1-2, with D possibly TRBD1 on 5 matching bases. The CDR3 is made up of 12 amino acids. Germline V CDR1 and CDR2: SGHDT, YYEEEE. V was shortened by 5 bases and J by 5 bases, with 10 bases between the two germline ends.

This clone was detected once. This chain joins TRBV28 and TRBJ1-2; 7 positions agree with TRBD1. Germline CDR1 MDHEN, CDR2 SYDVKM. V lost 7 bases and J lost 6; bases outside the gene matches: 11. CDR3 length: 14 amino acids. The chain's CDR3 is CASTPRQGLDGYTF. In DNA, the CDR3 is TGTGCCAGCACCCCCCGACAGGGTCTAGATGGCTACACCTTC.

The chain recombines TRBV28 with TRBJ1-5; D gene ambiguous. The CDR3 is 13 residues long. Trimming cost V 3 bases and J 5 bases, with 8 bases left between them. Looked up from germline, CDR1 is MDHEN and CDR2 is SYDVKM. CDR3 DNA: TGTGCCAGCAGTTTGGGCTGGGATCAGCCCCAGCATTTT. This sequence encodes CASSLGWDQPQHF.

The genes are TRBV28 and TRBJ1-5; TRBD1 is a possible D gene (6 bases). V was cut by 6 bases and J by 5 bases, with 23 bases left in between. Germline V CDR1 and CDR2: MDHEN, SYDVKM. The CDR3 is 17 amino acids. CDR3 sequence reads: CASSLSRDTLPYQPQHF. Written as DNA, the CDR3 is TGTGCCAGCAGCCTATCCCGGGACACCCTTCCTTATCAGCCCCAGCATTTT.

The rearrangement joins TRBV2 to TRBJ2-3; weak D call: TRBD1 (6 bases). The germline V gene has CDR1 SNHLY and CDR2 FYNNEI. Trimming shortened V by 2 bases and J by 2 bases, and 8 bases separated the two germline ends. There are 14 residues in the CDR3. As DNA, the CDR3 is TGTGCCAGCAGTGAACACAGGGTCACAGATACGCAGTATTTT. Protein sequence: CASSEHRVTDTQYF.

The genes are TRBV28 and TRBJ2-7, with D perhaps TRBD1 (6 bases). There are 14 residues in the CDR3. V lost 2 bases and J lost 4, with 12 bases in between. Germline-derived CDR1 and CDR2 are MDHEN and SYDVKM. CDR3 DNA: TGTGCCAGCAGTTTAGAATGGCAGGGGTACGAGCAGTACTTC. Protein: CASSLEWQGYEQYF.

The rearrangement joins TRBV30 to TRBJ2-6; D is unclear. The CDR3 length is 15 residues. Looked up from germline, CDR1 is GTSNPN and CDR2 is SVGIG (reference sequence). Trimming left V 3 bases short and J 5 bases short, with 14 bases between. CDR3 residues: CAWRICVSRANVLTF. CDR3 DNA sequence: TGTGCCTGGAGAATCTGCGTAAGTCGGGCCAACGTCCTGACTTTC.

V usage is TRBV7-2 and J usage is TRBJ1-5; TRBD1 matches 8 bases. The germline V gene encodes CDR1 SGHTA and CDR2 FQGNSA. V trimming: 5 bases; J trimming: 5 bases; junction bases outside the gene matches: 8. The CDR3 loop spans 15 amino acids. CDR3 in DNA: TGTGCCAGCAGCCAGAGGACAGGGCCCGATCAGCCCCAGCATTTT. Protein: CASSQRTGPDQPQHF.

This sequence joins TRBV11-2 and TRBJ2-5; D unclear. The ends were cut back, 5 bases at V and 5 bases at J, with 12 bases in the middle. This CDR3 is 13 amino acids long. Germline values: CDR1 SGHAT, CDR2 FQNNGV. The CDR3 nucleotides read TGTGCCAGCAGCCGGGCGGCTCCGGAGACCCAGTACTTC. Encoded protein: CASSRAAPETQYF.

The chain is built from TRBV11-3 and TRBJ2-2; TRBD1 aligns across 10 bases. Germline CDR1 is SGHNT and CDR2 is YENEEA. V lost 4 bases and J lost 4; bases outside the gene matches: 6. The CDR3 is 16 amino acids. In DNA form, the CDR3 reads TGTGCCAGCAGCTCGCGAGGGACAGGGGCCACCGGGGAGCTGTTTTTT. This gives the protein CASSSRGTGATGELFF.

The rearrangement links TRBV28 to TRBJ1-2; D is uncertain. CDR3 length equals 12 residues. Trimming took 8 bases from V and 10 from J, leaving 17 bases between them. Germline CDR1 is MDHEN and CDR2 is SYDVKM. DNA of the CDR3: TGTGCCAGCTACGACCTCGCTGGGGACTACACCTTC. Protein: CASYDLAGDYTF.

CDR3 loop: CASSPTSINEKLFF. DNA of the CDR3: TGTGCCAGCAGTCCGACCAGCATTAATGAAAAACTGTTTTTT. V and J are TRBV14 and TRBJ1-4; no reliable D call. The CDR3 totals 14 residues. V was cut by 6 bases and J by 4 bases, with 12 bases left in between. The V gene's germline CDR1 is SGHDN and CDR2 FVKESK.

The genes are TRBV7-5 and TRBJ2-7. TRBV7-5 is flagged as a pseudogene. The CDR3 sequence is 12 residues long. The CDR3 reads CARSRKAYEQYF. The CDR3 DNA reads TGTGCCAGAAGCCGGAAGGCCTACGAGCAGTACTTC.

This chain connects TRBV2 to TRBJ2-3, with a weak D call TRBD1 (5 bases). The CDR3 has 15 amino acids. V was shortened by 8 bases and J by 2 bases, with 17 bases between the two germline ends. Germline V CDR1 and CDR2: SNHLY, FYNNEI. The CDR3 sequence: CASQRRVQDTDTQYF. For the CDR3, the DNA is TGTGCCAGCCAACGGAGAGTACAGGACACAGATACGCAGTATTTT.

Of note for this clone: The junction shows a germline mismatch at one end, possibly a read error. CDR3 in DNA: TGTGCCGGCAGCCAAGATTGGGGAGGTCGTGAGACCCAGTACTTC. Its protein is CAGSQDWGGRETQYF. The chain uses TRBV4-2 and TRBJ2-5; possibly TRBD2 for D (6 bases). The CDR3 has 15 amino acids. Germline CDR1 and CDR2: LGHNA and YNFKEQ.

This clone occurred once. This chain joins TRBV30 and TRBJ1-1, with 10 bases that match TRBD1. The CDR3 runs 13 residues. CDR1 and CDR2 from the germline V gene are GTSNPN and SVGIG (reference sequence). Trimming removed 8 bases from V and 2 bases from J; junction bases left unmatched: 5. The CDR3, as DNA: TGTGCCGTCCGGGACAGGGGCAACACTGAAGCTTTCTTT. Protein: CAVRDRGNTEAFF.

This clone was detected once. V usage is TRBV18 and J usage is TRBJ2-7, with D perhaps matching TRBD1 or TRBD2 (5 bases each). The V end lost 5 bases, the J end lost 1 base, and 15 bases lay between the germline ends. The CDR3 has 15 residues. CDR1 KGHSH and CDR2 LQKENI come from the germline V gene. CDR3 region: CASSRAPGSSYEQYF. The CDR3, as DNA: TGTGCCAGCTCAAGAGCACCAGGGAGTTCCTACGAGCAGTACTTC.

Regarding this clone: One end of the junction is discordant with germline, which a read error may explain. V gene TRBV7-7 combines with J gene TRBJ2-1; 7 bases are a match to TRBD1. The CDR3 runs 15 residues. Germline V gene data show CDR1 as SSHAT and CDR2 as FNYEAQ (reference sequence). The CDR3 is CASSLGDREDNEQFF. For the CDR3, the DNA is TGTGCTAGCAGCTTGGGGGACAGAGAAGACAATGAGCAGTTCTTC.

The CDR3: CASGTGTDTQYF. The CDR3 coding sequence is TGTGCCAGCGGAACAGGCACAGATACGCAGTATTTT. This rearrangement joins TRBV28 to TRBJ2-3; D uncertain. Germline values: CDR1 MDHEN, CDR2 SYDVKM. The CDR3 has 12 amino acids. With 8 bases removed from V and 1 base from J, the gap between germline ends came to 7 bases.

This chain connects TRBV5-6 to TRBJ2-2; 10 bases match TRBD1. With 4 bases clipped from V and 7 bases from J, the junction kept 13 bases outside the gene matches. Looked up from germline, CDR1 is SGHDT and CDR2 is YYEEEE. CDR3 length: 17 amino acids. CDR3 residues: CASSKKTGGLIIGELFF. CDR3 coding DNA: TGTGCCAGCAGCAAGAAGACAGGGGGCTTAATTATCGGGGAGCTGTTTTTT.

The chain couples TRBV5-6 to TRBJ2-7; 13 bases align to TRBD2. The CDR3 extends over 16 amino acids. Per germline, CDR1 SGHDT and CDR2 YYEEEE. The V gene end was trimmed by 0 bases and the J gene end by 7 bases; junction bases not matched to a gene: 7. The CDR3 sequence: CASSLAGTSGTGEQYF. The DNA of the CDR3 is TGTGCCAGCAGCTTGGCCGGGACTAGCGGGACGGGGGAGCAGTACTTC. The full variable domain, rest sourced from reference TRBV5-6 and TRBJ2-7, is DAGVTQSPTHLIKTRGQQVTLRCSPKSGHDTVSWYQQALGQGPQFIFQYYEEEERQRGNFPDRFSGHQFPNYSSELNVNALLLGDSALYLCASSLAGTSGTGEQYFGPGTRLTVT.

V usage is TRBV7-2 and J usage is TRBJ2-1, with 13 bases aligning to TRBD2. The germline V gene encodes CDR1 SGHTA and CDR2 FQGNSA. The CDR3 consists of 19 residues. With V trimmed by 2 bases and J by 3 bases, 10 bases remained unmatched. CDR3 amino acids: CASSLFGLAGDGGYNEQFF. For the CDR3, the DNA is TGTGCCAGCAGCTTATTCGGACTAGCGGGAGACGGGGGCTACAATGAGCAGTTCTTC. Complete variable domain (other parts from reference TRBV7-2 and TRBJ2-1): GAGVSQSPSNKVTEKGKDVELRCDPISGHTALYWYRQSLGQGLEFLIYFQGNSAPDKSGLPSDRFSAERTGGSVSTLTIQRTQQEDSAVYLCASSLFGLAGDGGYNEQFFGPGTRLTVL.

The chain carries TRBV7-9 and TRBJ2-3; maybe TRBD1 (6 bases). The CDR3 length is 15 residues. Trimming took off 1 base at V and 3 bases at J, with 11 bases between the two ends. Germline CDR1 SEHNR, CDR2 FQNEAQ (reference sequence). CDR3 in DNA: TGTGCCAGCAGCTTAGAGGGCAGGGGAACAGATACGCAGTATTTT. Protein product: CASSLEGRGTDTQYF.